This T cell receptor (beta chain) was observed in a study of STAT3 mutations in large granular lymphocyte leukemia. Study-wide results and caveats: Persisting codominant clonotypes may have hidden a small pathogenic clone. Treatment regimens differed across patients between samplings. In several patients, dominant TCR clone burden exceeded STAT3 mutant burden. TCR clonotype switching after therapy occurred in about 30% of the 18 patients. At least one immunodominant TCR beta clonotype appeared in every T-cell large granular lymphocyte leukemia patient.

The germline V gene has CDR1 SGHDT and CDR2 YYEEEE. There are 19 residues in the CDR3. V dropped 3 bases and J dropped 9; count of bases not matched to a gene: 19. A note on this clone: Its antigen is not known.

Method: immunoSEQ multiplex PCR; TCRdb's copy keeps in-frame clones and lacks some. Among roughly 31,000 clones, about 80% were seen once, and the ten largest hold about 30%. The sequence was obtained from a woman between 45 and 65 years old with T-cell large granular lymphocyte leukemia. Some clones in this sample may be carry-over from other donors' samples. Sample: peripheral blood mononuclear cells. The genes are TRBV5-6 and TRBJ2-1; 12 bases align to TRBD2. The DNA of the CDR3 is TGTGCCAGCAGCTCAAGAACGGCTAGCGGGAGGGCCGGGTGGAGTGAGCAGTTCTTC. Encoded protein: CASSSRTASGRAGWSEQFF.